The 25 T cell receptor beta chains reported below all come from one sample, sequenced in a study of shared clonotypes between healthy human individuals. The table came from immunoSEQ multiplex PCR; TCRdb's copy has only in-frame clones and leaves some out. The table shows 1.5 million to 2.5 million clones, with about 95% occurring only once. Cells designated naive CD8 were CD45RO-negative and were positively selected for CCR7, with terminally differentiated effector memory CD45RA+ cells excluded. Specimen: naive CD8+ T cells sorted from blood. The origin of the receptors is a young man in good health.

This chain connects TRBV4-3 to TRBJ1-2; D is uncertain. The CDR3 sequence is 16 residues long. Germline CDR1 LGHNA, CDR2 YSLEER. Trimming took 4 bases from V and 0 from J, leaving 15 bases between them. This chain's CDR3 is CASSPEEGEANYGYTF. The CDR3 DNA reads TGCGCCAGCAGCCCCGAGGAAGGCGAGGCTAACTATGGCTACACCTTC.

Turning to this clone: The identical CDR3 is also encoded by other nucleotide sequences in the sample. The chain joins TRBV11-2 to TRBJ2-7; possibly TRBD2 for D (6 bases). This CDR3 has 13 residues. Trimming shortened V by 0 bases and J by 4 bases, and 7 bases separated the two germline ends. CDR1 and CDR2 from the germline V gene are SGHAT and FQNNGV. DNA of the CDR3: TGTGCCAGCAGCTTAGAACTAGCTTACGAGCAGTACTTC. It codes for CASSLELAYEQYF. The entire variable domain, with the rest obtained from reference TRBV11-2 and TRBJ2-7, is as follows: EAGVAQSPRYKIIEKRQSVAFWCNPISGHATLYWYQQILGQGPKLLIQFQNNGVVDDSQLPKDRFSAERLKGVDSTLKIQPAKLEDSAVYLCASSLELAYEQYFGPGTRLTVT.

The chain employs TRBV19 and TRBJ2-3, with D possibly matching TRBD2 (6 bases). Trimming removed 4 bases from V and 1 base from J, with 6 bases in between. This CDR3 comprises 13 residues. Germline V CDR1 and CDR2: LNHDA, SQIVND (reference sequence). CDR3 amino acids: CASSSGGTDTQYF. CDR3 nucleotides: TGTGCCAGTAGTAGCGGGGGCACAGATACGCAGTATTTT.

V and J are TRBV7-6 and TRBJ2-1, with D perhaps being TRBD1 or TRBD2 (6 bases each). Per germline, CDR1 SGHVS and CDR2 FNYEAQ. The germline V and J ends were trimmed by 3 bases and 4 bases, with 16 bases remaining between them. CDR3 size: 16 residues. The CDR3 region has the DNA TGTGCCAGCAGCTTCTCCCCGGGGGCCGTGTACAATGAGCAGTTCTTC. Residues: CASSFSPGAVYNEQFF.

V usage is TRBV5-4 and J usage is TRBJ2-5, with D hard to call. CDR1 is SGHNT, CDR2 YYREEE, per germline (reference sequence). Between the trimmed V and J ends, which lost 0 bases and 4 bases, there was a span of 13 bases. The CDR3 sequence is 15 residues long. In DNA, the CDR3 is TGTGCCAGCAGCTTGGAACCCACAGTAGCAGAGACCCAGTACTTC. Amino acid sequence: CASSLEPTVAETQYF. The entire variable domain, with the rest obtained from reference TRBV5-4 and TRBJ2-5, is as follows: ETGVTQSPTHLIKTRGQQVTLRCSSQSGHNTVSWYQQALGQGPQFIFQYYREEENGRGNFPPRFSGLQFPNYSSELNVNALELDDSALYLCASSLEPTVAETQYFGPGTRLLVL.

The chain carries TRBV5-8 and TRBJ1-5; D possibly corresponds to TRBD1 (6 bases). V was cut by 1 base and J by 6 bases, with 14 bases left in between. In germline, CDR1 is SGHTS, CDR2 YDEGEE. The CDR3 consists of 15 residues. DNA of the CDR3: TGTGCCAGCAGCTTGTCGGCAGGGGAGGGTCAGCCCCAGCATTTT. Amino acids: CASSLSAGEGQPQHF.

This chain connects TRBV27 to TRBJ2-3; TRBD1 might be the D (5 bases). There are 16 residues in the CDR3. CDR1 is MNHEY and CDR2 is SMNVEV in the germline V gene (reference sequence). V dropped 5 bases and J dropped 3 bases, with 18 bases sitting between them. The CDR3 DNA reads as TGTGCCAGCAGTCTATTACAGGCCCTGGGGACAGATACGCAGTATTTT. This codes for CASSLLQALGTDTQYF.

This clone was observed once. The chain employs TRBV9 and TRBJ2-7, with D tentatively TRBD1 or TRBD2 (5 bases each). V dropped 2 bases and J dropped 5 bases, with 17 bases sitting between them. Germline V gene data show CDR1 as SGDLS and CDR2 as YYNGEE. CDR3 size: 15 residues. The CDR3 bases are TGTGCCAGCAGCGTTACCGGGGCCCTCCCCCACGAGCAGTACTTC. It translates to CASSVTGALPHEQYF.

The chain joins TRBV27 to TRBJ2-7; tentative D call: TRBD2 (5 bases). CDR3 size: 14 residues. Germline values: CDR1 MNHEY, CDR2 SMNVEV (reference sequence). Deletions cut 6 bases from V and 2 bases from J, with 14 bases between. The CDR3 loop is CASSVKAAAYEQYF. The CDR3 DNA reads as TGTGCCAGCAGCGTGAAGGCAGCGGCCTACGAGCAGTACTTC.

The chain recombines TRBV7-9 with TRBJ2-1; 12 nucleotides match TRBD2. Germline V lookup: CDR1 SEHNR, CDR2 FQNEAQ (reference sequence). This CDR3 spans 16 amino acids. V lost 5 bases and J lost 6; bases outside the gene matches: 8. In DNA, the CDR3 is TGTGCCAGCAGCCCACGACTAGCGGGAGACCCCAATGAGCAGTTCTTC. Its translation: CASSPRLAGDPNEQFF. Combining the CDR3 with reference TRBV7-9 and TRBJ2-1 gives the whole variable domain DTGVSQNPRHKITKRGQNVTFRCDPISEHNRLYWYRQTLGQGPEFLTYFQNEAQLEKSRLLSDRFSAERPKGSFSTLEIQRTEQGDSAMYLCASSPRLAGDPNEQFFGPGTRLTVL.

J is TRBJ1-5 and V is TRBV5-8, with 8 bases identical to TRBD1. CDR3 length equals 13 residues. V shed 3 bases, J shed 4 bases, and the junction held 0 bases outside the gene matches. CDR1 is SGHTS, CDR2 YDEGEE, per germline. The DNA of the CDR3 is TGTGCCAGCAGCTGGACAGGGAATCAGCCCCAGCATTTT. Its protein is CASSWTGNQPQHF.

The chain recombines TRBV11-2 with TRBJ2-7; D not resolved. Germline V gives CDR1 SGHAT, CDR2 FQNNGV. V was cut by 4 bases and J by 3 bases, with 10 bases left in between. The length of the CDR3 is 13 residues. The CDR3 sequence is CASSWSQGYEQYF. CDR3 bases: TGTGCCAGCAGCTGGTCACAAGGCTACGAGCAGTACTTC.

CDR3 sequence: CASLGRCGTEAFF. CDR3 in DNA: TGTGCAAGTCTGGGGAGGTGTGGCACTGAAGCTTTCTTT. The J gene is TRBJ1-1, the V gene TRBV12-2. TRBV12-2 is assigned pseudogene status. The CDR3 consists of 13 residues.

The chain joins TRBV6-1 to TRBJ1-2; no firm D call. V was trimmed by 8 bases and J by 13 bases, leaving 17 bases between them. The length of the CDR3 is 11 residues. Looked up from germline, CDR1 is MNHNS and CDR2 is SASEGT. This chain's CDR3 is CASHPLFPPTF. The CDR3, as DNA: TGTGCCAGCCATCCACTCTTCCCCCCCACCTTC.

The V gene is TRBV10-2, the J gene TRBJ2-7; perhaps TRBD2 as D (5 bases). V was clipped by 3 bases and J by 2 bases, with 14 bases between them. Germline values: CDR1 WSHSY, CDR2 SAAADI. CDR3 length: 15 residues. The CDR3 is CASSESGVVTYEQYF. In DNA, the CDR3 is TGCGCCAGCAGTGAATCCGGGGTGGTCACCTACGAGCAGTACTTC.

The chain links TRBV7-9 to TRBJ1-5; the D is unclear. The CDR3 contains 17 residues. Deletions cut 1 base from V and 1 base from J, with 14 bases between. Germline V CDR1 and CDR2: SEHNR, FQNEAQ (reference sequence). The CDR3, as DNA: TGTGCCAGCAGCTTAGAAGTGGGCCCACCGAGCAATCAGCCCCAGCATTTT. Protein sequence: CASSLEVGPPSNQPQHF. The complete variable domain, with remaining parts taken from reference TRBV7-9 and TRBJ1-5, reads DTGVSQNPRHKITKRGQNVTFRCDPISEHNRLYWYRQTLGQGPEFLTYFQNEAQLEKSRLLSDRFSAERPKGSFSTLEIQRTEQGDSAMYLCASSLEVGPPSNQPQHFGDGTRLSIL.

This sequence joins TRBV29-1 and TRBJ2-1; 11 bases align to TRBD1. This CDR3 region has 15 residues. Germline V gene lookup returns CDR1 SQVTM and CDR2 ANQGSEA. The V segment lost 6 bases and the J segment 7 bases; nucleotides outside the gene matches: 11. CDR3 sequence: CSVNWPGQGGNEQFF. In DNA, the CDR3 is TGCAGCGTAAATTGGCCGGGACAGGGGGGGAATGAGCAGTTCTTC.

The chain has TRBV6-5 and TRBJ1-1, with D possibly being TRBD1 (6 bases). The CDR3 has 12 amino acids. CDR1 and CDR2 from the germline V gene are MNHEY and SVGAGI. Trimming cost V 2 bases and J 6 bases, with 7 bases left between them. The CDR3 bases are TGTGCCAGCAGTTACCAGGGGTCTGAAGCTTTCTTT. Its protein is CASSYQGSEAFF.

V is TRBV10-3 and J is TRBJ2-7; TRBD1 matches at 11 bases. Germline V gene data show CDR1 as ENHRY and CDR2 as SYGVKD. This CDR3 comprises 15 residues. Unmatched junction bases numbered 2, after V lost 1 base and J lost 3 bases. The CDR3 is CAISELDRGLYEQYF. In DNA form, the CDR3 reads TGTGCCATCAGTGAGTTGGACAGGGGGCTCTACGAGCAGTACTTC.

The chain joins TRBV7-9 to TRBJ1-2, with D perhaps matching TRBD1 (5 bases). CDR1 SEHNR and CDR2 FQNEAQ come from the germline V gene (reference sequence). The CDR3 covers 18 residues. Trimming took off 0 bases at V and 8 bases at J, with 25 bases between the two ends. The CDR3 bases are TGTGCCAGCAGCTTAGCCCTACTCTATACTAAAGCGGGGCACGGCTACACCTTC. Encoded protein: CASSLALLYTKAGHGYTF.

The chain couples TRBV6-5 to TRBJ2-1; a possible D gene is TRBD2 (5 bases). This CDR3 region has 13 residues. Trimming left V 7 bases short and J 6 bases short, with 13 bases between. Germline V gene sequence: CDR1 MNHEY, CDR2 SVGAGI. The CDR3 reads CASTPGEGNEQFF. The DNA for the CDR3 is TGTGCCAGCACCCCGGGTGAGGGCAATGAGCAGTTCTTC.

A note on this clone: The same CDR3 can be traced to other DNA sequences in this sample. This rearrangement joins TRBV9 to TRBJ1-2; D might be TRBD1 (5 bases). The CDR3 runs 14 residues. Trimming left V 0 bases short and J 0 bases short, with 6 bases between. Per germline, CDR1 SGDLS and CDR2 YYNGEE. The CDR3 DNA reads TGTGCCAGCAGCGTAGGAGGGGCTAACTATGGCTACACCTTC. Amino acids: CASSVGGANYGYTF.

This sequence joins TRBV27 and TRBJ2-1, with a possible D match to TRBD1 (5 bases). Germline values: CDR1 MNHEY, CDR2 SMNVEV (reference sequence). The V end lost 5 bases, the J end lost 5 bases, and 13 bases lay between the germline ends. The CDR3 runs to 14 residues. CDR3 sequence reads: CASSPWGPDNEQFF. Written as DNA, the CDR3 is TGTGCCAGCAGTCCATGGGGCCCGGACAATGAGCAGTTCTTC.

The V and J genes are TRBV4-1 and TRBJ2-7, with 12 bases matching TRBD2. The CDR3 is 17 residues long. Germline loops: CDR1 MGHRA, CDR2 YSYEKL. With V trimmed by 0 bases and J by 4 bases, 7 bases remained unmatched. The CDR3 sequence: CASSQDFGGLAGYEQYF. The CDR3 region has the DNA TGCGCCAGCAGCCAAGATTTCGGTGGACTAGCGGGGTACGAGCAGTACTTC.

This clone was counted once. V gene TRBV27 combines with J gene TRBJ2-7; tentatively, D is TRBD1 (6 bases). The ends were cut back, 6 bases at V and 3 bases at J, with 15 bases in the middle. The CDR3 is 14 amino acids. From germline, CDR1 is MNHEY and CDR2 SMNVEV (reference sequence). CDR3 protein: CASSKIRDNYEQYF. The DNA for the CDR3 is TGTGCCAGCAGCAAGATCCGGGACAACTACGAGCAGTACTTC.